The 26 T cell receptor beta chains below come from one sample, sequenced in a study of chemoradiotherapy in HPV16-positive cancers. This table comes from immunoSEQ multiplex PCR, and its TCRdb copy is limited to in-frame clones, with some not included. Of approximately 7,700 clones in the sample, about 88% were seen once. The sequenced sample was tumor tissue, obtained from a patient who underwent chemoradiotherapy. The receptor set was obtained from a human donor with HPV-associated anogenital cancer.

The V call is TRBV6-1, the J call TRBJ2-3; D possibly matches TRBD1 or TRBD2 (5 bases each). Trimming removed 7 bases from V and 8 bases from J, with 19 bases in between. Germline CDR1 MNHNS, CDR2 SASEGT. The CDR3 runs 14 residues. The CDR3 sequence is CASKDFRGLATQYF. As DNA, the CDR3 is TGTGCCAGCAAGGATTTTCGGGGCCTAGCTACGCAGTATTTT.

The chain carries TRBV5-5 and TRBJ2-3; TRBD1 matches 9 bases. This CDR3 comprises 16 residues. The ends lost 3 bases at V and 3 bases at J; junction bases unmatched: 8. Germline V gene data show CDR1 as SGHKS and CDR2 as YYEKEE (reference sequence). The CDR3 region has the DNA TGTGCCAGCAGCTCTTTCGGGACAGGGTTGACAGATACGCAGTATTTT. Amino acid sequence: CASSSFGTGLTDTQYF.

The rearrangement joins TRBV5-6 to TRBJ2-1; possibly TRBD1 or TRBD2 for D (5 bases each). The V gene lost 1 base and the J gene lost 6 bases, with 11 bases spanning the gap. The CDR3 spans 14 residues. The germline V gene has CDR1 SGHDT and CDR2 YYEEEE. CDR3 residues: CASSLLAGSNEQFF. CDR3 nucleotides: TGTGCCAGCAGCTTGCTGGCAGGGAGCAATGAGCAGTTCTTC.

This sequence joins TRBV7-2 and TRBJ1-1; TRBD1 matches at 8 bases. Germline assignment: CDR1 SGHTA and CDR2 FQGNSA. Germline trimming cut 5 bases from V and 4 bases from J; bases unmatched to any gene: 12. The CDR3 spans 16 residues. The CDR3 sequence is CASSPKGQGGGTEAFF. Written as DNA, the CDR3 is TGTGCCAGCAGCCCTAAAGGACAGGGTGGAGGCACTGAAGCTTTCTTT.

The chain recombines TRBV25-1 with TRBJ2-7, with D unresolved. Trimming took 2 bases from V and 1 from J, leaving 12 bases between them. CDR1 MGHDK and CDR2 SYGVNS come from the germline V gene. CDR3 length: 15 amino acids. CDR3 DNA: TGTGCCAGCAGTGAACCCGGAATACTTTCCTACGAGCAGTACGTC. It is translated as CASSEPGILSYEQYV.

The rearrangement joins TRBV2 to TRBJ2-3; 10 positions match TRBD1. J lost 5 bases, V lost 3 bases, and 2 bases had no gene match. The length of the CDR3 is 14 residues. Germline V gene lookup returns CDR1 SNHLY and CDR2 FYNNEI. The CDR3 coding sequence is TGTGCCAGCAGTGACGGGACAGGGGTAGATACGCAGTATTTT. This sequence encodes CASSDGTGVDTQYF.

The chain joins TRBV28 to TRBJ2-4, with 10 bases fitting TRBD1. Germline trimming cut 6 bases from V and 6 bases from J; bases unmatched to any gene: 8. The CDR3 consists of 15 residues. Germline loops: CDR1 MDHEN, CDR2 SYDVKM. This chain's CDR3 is CASSRQGARGNIQYF. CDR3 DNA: TGTGCCAGCAGCCGACAGGGGGCGCGGGGAAACATTCAGTACTTC.

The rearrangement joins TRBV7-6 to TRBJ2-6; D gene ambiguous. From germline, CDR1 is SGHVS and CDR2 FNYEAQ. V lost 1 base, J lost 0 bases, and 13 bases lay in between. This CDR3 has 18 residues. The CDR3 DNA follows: TGTGCCAGCAGCTTAGAGCAGGTCCCCGTCTCTGGGGCCAACGTCCTGACTTTC. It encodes CASSLEQVPVSGANVLTF. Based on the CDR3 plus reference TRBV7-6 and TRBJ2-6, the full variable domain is GAGVSQSPRYKVTKRGQDVALRCDPISGHVSLYWYRQALGQGPEFLTYFNYEAQQDKSGLPNDRFSAERPEGSISTLTIQRTEQRDSAMYRCASSLEQVPVSGANVLTFGAGSRLTVL.

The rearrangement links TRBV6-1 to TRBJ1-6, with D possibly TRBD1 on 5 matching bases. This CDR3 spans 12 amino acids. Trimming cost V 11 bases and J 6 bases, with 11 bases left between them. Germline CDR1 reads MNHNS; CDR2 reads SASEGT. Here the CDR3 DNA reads TGTGCCCTGGGGGGGTCTAATTCACCCCTCCACTTT. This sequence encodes CALGGSNSPLHF.

CDR3 nucleotide sequence: TGTGCCTGGAATCCCAGGGCGTTGCCCACAGATACGCAGTATTTT. Protein: CAWNPRALPTDTQYF. The chain links TRBV30 to TRBJ2-3; tentatively, D is TRBD1 (5 bases). This CDR3 is 15 amino acids long. From germline, CDR1 is GTSNPN and CDR2 SVGIG (reference sequence). Trimming pared 4 bases from V and 2 bases from J, leaving 16 bases between.

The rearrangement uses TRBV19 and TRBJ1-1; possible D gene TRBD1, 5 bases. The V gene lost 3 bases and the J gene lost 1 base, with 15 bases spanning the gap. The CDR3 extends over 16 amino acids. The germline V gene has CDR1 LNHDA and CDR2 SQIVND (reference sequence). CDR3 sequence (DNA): TGTGCCAGTAGTATGGGGGGAGCGGTAGAGAACACTGAAGCTTTCTTT. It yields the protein CASSMGGAVENTEAFF.

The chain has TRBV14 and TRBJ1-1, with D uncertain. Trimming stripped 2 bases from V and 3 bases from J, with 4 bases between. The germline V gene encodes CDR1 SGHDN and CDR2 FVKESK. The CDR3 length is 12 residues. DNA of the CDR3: TGTGCCAGCAGCCAACTGTACACTGAAGCTTTCTTT. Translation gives CASSQLYTEAFF.

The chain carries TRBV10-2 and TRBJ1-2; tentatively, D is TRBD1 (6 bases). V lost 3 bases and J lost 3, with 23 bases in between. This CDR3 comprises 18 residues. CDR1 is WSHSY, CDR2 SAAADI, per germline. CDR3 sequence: CASSDPRQELESHYGYTF. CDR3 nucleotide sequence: TGCGCCAGCAGTGACCCCAGACAGGAGTTGGAATCTCACTATGGCTACACCTTC.

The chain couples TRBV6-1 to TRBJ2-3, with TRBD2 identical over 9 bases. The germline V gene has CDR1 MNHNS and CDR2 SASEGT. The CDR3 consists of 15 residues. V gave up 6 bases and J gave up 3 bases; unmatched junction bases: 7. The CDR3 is CASRSSGGPTDTQYF. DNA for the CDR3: TGTGCCAGCAGATCCAGCGGGGGGCCGACAGATACGCAGTATTTT.

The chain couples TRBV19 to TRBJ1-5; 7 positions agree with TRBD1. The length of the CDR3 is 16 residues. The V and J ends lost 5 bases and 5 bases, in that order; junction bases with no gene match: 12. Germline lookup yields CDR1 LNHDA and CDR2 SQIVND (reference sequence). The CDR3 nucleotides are TGTGCCAGTAGTGTTAGAACCGGGACAGCTGATCAGCCCCAGCATTTT. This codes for CASSVRTGTADQPQHF.

CDR3 sequence: CASRGAGAETQYF. Written as DNA, the CDR3 is TGTGCCAGCAGGGGAGCGGGAGCCGAGACCCAGTACTTC. The rearrangement uses TRBV5-4 and TRBJ2-5, with 8 bases lining up with TRBD2. From germline, CDR1 is SGHNT and CDR2 YYREEE (reference sequence). With V trimmed by 5 bases and J by 5 bases, 5 bases remained unmatched. The CDR3 covers 13 residues.

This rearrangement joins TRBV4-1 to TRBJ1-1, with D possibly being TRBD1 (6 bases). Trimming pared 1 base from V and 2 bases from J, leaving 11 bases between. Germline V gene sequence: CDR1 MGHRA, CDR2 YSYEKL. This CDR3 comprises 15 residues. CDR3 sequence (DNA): TGCGCCAGCAGCCAAGGGGGGGCGGGAAACACTGAAGCTTTCTTT. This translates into CASSQGGAGNTEAFF.

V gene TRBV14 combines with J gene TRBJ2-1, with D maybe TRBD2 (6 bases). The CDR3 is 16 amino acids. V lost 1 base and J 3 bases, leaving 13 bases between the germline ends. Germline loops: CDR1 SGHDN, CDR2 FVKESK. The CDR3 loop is CASSQGAGSFYNEQFF. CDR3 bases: TGTGCCAGCAGCCAAGGGGCGGGATCCTTCTACAATGAGCAGTTCTTC.

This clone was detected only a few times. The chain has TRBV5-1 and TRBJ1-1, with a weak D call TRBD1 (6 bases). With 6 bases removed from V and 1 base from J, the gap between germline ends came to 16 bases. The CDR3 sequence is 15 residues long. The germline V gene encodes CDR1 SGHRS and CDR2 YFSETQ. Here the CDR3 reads CASNEGDFWNTEAFF. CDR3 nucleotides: TGCGCCAGCAATGAGGGGGATTTTTGGAACACTGAAGCTTTCTTT.

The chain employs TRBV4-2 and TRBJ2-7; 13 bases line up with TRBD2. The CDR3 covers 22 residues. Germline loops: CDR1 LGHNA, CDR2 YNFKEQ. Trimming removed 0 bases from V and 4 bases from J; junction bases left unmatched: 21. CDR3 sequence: CASSQDNPRAGLAGAPGYEQYF. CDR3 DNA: TGTGCCAGCAGCCAAGATAATCCTCGGGCCGGACTAGCGGGGGCTCCCGGGTACGAGCAGTACTTC.

The CDR3 bases are TGCGCCAGCAGTGGGGCGGGGGGCGCTAACGGGGAGCTGTTTTTT. Translation: CASSGAGGANGELFF. The chain uses TRBV10-2 and TRBJ2-2, with 8 bases aligning to TRBD2. V gave up 4 bases and J gave up 7 bases; unmatched junction bases: 8. This CDR3 is built from 15 residues. The germline gives CDR1 WSHSY, CDR2 SAAADI.

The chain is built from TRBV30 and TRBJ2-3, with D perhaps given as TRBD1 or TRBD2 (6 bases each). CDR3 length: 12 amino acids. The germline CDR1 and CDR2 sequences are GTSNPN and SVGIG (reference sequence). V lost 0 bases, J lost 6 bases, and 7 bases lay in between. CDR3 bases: TGTGCCTGGAGTGTAGGGGGGGATACGCAGTATTTT. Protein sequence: CAWSVGGDTQYF.

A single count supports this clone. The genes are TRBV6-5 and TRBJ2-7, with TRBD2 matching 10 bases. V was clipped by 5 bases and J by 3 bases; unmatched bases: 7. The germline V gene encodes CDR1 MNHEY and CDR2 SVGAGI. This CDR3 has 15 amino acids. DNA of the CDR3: TGTGCCAGCAGTAGGGGGCTAGCGGGGGTCTACGAGCAGTACTTC. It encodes CASSRGLAGVYEQYF.

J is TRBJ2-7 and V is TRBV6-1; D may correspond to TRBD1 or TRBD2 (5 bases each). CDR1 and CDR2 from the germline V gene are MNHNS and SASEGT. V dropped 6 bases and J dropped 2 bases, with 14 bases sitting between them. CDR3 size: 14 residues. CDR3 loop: CASRLGPRTYEQYF. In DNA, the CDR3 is TGTGCCAGCAGGTTGGGACCTAGAACCTACGAGCAGTACTTC.

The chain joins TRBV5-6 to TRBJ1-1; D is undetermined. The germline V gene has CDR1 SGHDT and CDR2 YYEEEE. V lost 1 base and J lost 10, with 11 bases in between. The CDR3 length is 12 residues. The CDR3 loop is CASSLRALGAFF. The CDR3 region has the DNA TGTGCCAGCAGCTTGAGGGCTTTAGGAGCTTTCTTT.

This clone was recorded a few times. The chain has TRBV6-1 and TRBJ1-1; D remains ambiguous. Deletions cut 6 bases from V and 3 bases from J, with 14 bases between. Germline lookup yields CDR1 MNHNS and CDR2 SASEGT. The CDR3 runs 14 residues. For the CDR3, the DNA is TGTGCCAGCAGCGAGCCGGGGAGACACACTGAAGCTTTCTTT. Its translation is CASSEPGRHTEAFF.